This T cell receptor beta chain was retrieved from a study of T cell changes during pregnancy in multiple sclerosis. Clones were read by immunoSEQ multiplex PCR, and TCRdb kept only the in-frame ones, dropping some. The sample lists tens of thousands of clones; around 93% were seen once. Germline values: CDR1 SGHTA, CDR2 FQGNSA. The CDR3 is 14 amino acids. V trimming: 5 bases; J trimming: 3 bases; junction bases outside the gene matches: 4. This clonotype was obtained from a female donor with multiple sclerosis, enrolled in a pregnancy study. The rearrangement links TRBV7-2 to TRBJ2-3, with 8 bases aligning to TRBD1. The sample consisted of CD4+ T cells from peripheral blood mononuclear cells, taken in the third trimester of pregnancy. The DNA for the CDR3 is TGTGCCAGCAGCCTCACAGGGGGTACAGATACGCAGTATTTT. This codes for CASSLTGGTDTQYF.